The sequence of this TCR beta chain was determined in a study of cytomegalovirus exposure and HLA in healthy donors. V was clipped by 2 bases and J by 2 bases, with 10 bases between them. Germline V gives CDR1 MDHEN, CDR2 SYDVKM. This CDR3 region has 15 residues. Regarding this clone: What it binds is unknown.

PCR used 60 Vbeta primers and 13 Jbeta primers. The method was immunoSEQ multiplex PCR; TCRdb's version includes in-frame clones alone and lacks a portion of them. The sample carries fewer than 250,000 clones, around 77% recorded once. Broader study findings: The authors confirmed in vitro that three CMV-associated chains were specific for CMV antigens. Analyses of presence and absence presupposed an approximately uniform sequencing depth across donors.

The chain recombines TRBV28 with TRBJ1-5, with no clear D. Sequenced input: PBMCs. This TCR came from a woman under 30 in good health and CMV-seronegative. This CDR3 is CASSLPHSGNQPQHF. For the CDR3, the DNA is TGTGCCAGCAGTTTACCCCACTCGGGCAATCAGCCCCAGCATTTT.